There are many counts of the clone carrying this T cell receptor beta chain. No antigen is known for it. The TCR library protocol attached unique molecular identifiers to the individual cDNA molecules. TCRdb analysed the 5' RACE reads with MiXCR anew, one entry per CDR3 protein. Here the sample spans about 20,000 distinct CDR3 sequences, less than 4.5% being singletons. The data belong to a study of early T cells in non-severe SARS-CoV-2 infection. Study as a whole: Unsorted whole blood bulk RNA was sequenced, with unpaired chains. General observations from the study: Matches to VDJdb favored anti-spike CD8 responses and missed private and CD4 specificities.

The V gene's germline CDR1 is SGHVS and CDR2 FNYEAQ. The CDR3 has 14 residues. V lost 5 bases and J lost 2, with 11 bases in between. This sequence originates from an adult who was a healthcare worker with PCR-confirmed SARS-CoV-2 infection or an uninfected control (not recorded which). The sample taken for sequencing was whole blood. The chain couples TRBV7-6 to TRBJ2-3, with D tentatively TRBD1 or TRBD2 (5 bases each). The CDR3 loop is CASSRGGSTDTQYF. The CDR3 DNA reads TGTGCCAGCAGCCGGGGCGGCTCCACAGATACGCAGTATTTT.